This passage covers 23 T cell receptor beta chains from one sample sequenced in a study of neoadjuvant nivolumab and ipilimumab in lung cancer. Profiling relied on immunoSEQ multiplex PCR, and the TCRdb table lists in-frame clones only, not all of them. In the table there are 25,000 to 35,000 clones, 90% of which are singletons. The sample here was peripheral blood, taken after neoadjuvant nivolumab, alone or with ipilimumab, at or shortly before surgery. These receptors were obtained from an adult with non-small cell lung cancer.

The V call is TRBV5-1, the J call TRBJ1-6; possibly TRBD1 for D (5 bases). The CDR3 contains 14 residues. The V end lost 3 bases, the J end lost 7 bases, and 11 bases lay between the germline ends. Per germline, CDR1 SGHRS and CDR2 YFSETQ. The CDR3 DNA sequence: TGCGCCAGCAGCTGGGACGGAAAAAATTCACCCCTCCACTTT. The encoded protein is CASSWDGKNSPLHF.

J is TRBJ1-1 and V is TRBV7-9; D gene ambiguous. V was cut by 7 bases and J by 4 bases, with 13 bases left in between. CDR3 length: 13 amino acids. Germline CDR1 SEHNR, CDR2 FQNEAQ (reference sequence). The CDR3 loop is CASIPRVATEAFF. For the CDR3, the DNA is TGTGCCAGCATTCCCCGAGTTGCCACTGAAGCTTTCTTT.

This clone was detected only once. The chain employs TRBV19 and TRBJ2-1, with D unclear. CDR1 is LNHDA and CDR2 is SQIVND in the germline V gene (reference sequence). This CDR3 spans 16 amino acids. V was pared by 3 bases and J by 4 bases, with 16 bases between. The CDR3: CASSISGLGMYNEQFF. CDR3 nucleotide sequence: TGTGCCAGTAGTATTTCGGGCTTGGGGATGTACAATGAGCAGTTCTTC. Full variable domain (outside the CDR3, taken from reference TRBV19 and TRBJ2-1): DGGITQSPKYLFRKEGQNVTLSCEQNLNHDAMYWYRQDPGQGLRLIYYSQIVNDFQKGDIAEGYSVSREKKESFPLTVTSAQKNPTAFYLCASSISGLGMYNEQFFGPGTRLTVL.

This clone occurred once. The chain links TRBV18 to TRBJ1-1, with D hard to call. Between the trimmed V and J ends, which lost 3 bases and 3 bases, there was a span of 8 bases. The CDR3 has 13 amino acids. Germline-derived CDR1 and CDR2 are KGHSH and LQKENI. The CDR3 DNA reads TGTGCCAGCTCACCTGTTGAGGACACTGAAGCTTTCTTT. It specifies CASSPVEDTEAFF.

V usage is TRBV5-1 and J usage is TRBJ2-5, with 11 bases matching TRBD2. The V segment lost 0 bases and the J segment 2 bases; nucleotides outside the gene matches: 3. CDR1 and CDR2 (germline): SGHRS, YFSETQ. This CDR3 spans 16 amino acids. In nucleotides, the CDR3 is TGCGCCAGCAGCTTGGTGGCTAGCGGGGGGCAAGAGACCCAGTACTTC. It is translated as CASSLVASGGQETQYF.

The rearrangement joins TRBV5-6 to TRBJ2-1, with D uncertain. Per germline, CDR1 SGHDT and CDR2 YYEEEE. The CDR3 runs 14 residues. Trimming took 1 base from V and 4 from J, leaving 9 bases between them. CDR3 in DNA: TGTGCCAGCAGCTTGTCCCGAACATACAATGAGCAGTTCTTC. It encodes CASSLSRTYNEQFF.

The chain links TRBV15 to TRBJ1-3, with 7 bases lining up with TRBD1. V shed 0 bases and J 4 bases; nucleotides not matched to a gene: 3. Per germline, CDR1 LNHNV and CDR2 YYDKDF (reference sequence). The CDR3 is 15 residues long. The CDR3 reads CATSRDRGRGNTIYF. The CDR3 DNA reads as TGTGCCACCAGCAGAGACAGGGGGAGAGGAAACACCATATATTTT. Full variable domain (outside the CDR3, taken from reference TRBV15 and TRBJ1-3): DAMVIQNPRYQVTQFGKPVTLSCSQTLNHNVMYWYQQKSSQAPKLLFHYYDKDFNNEADTPDNFQSRRPNTSFCFLDIRSPGLGDTAMYLCATSRDRGRGNTIYFGEGSWLTVV.

The chain has TRBV5-5 and TRBJ1-6, with D unclear. Per germline, CDR1 SGHKS and CDR2 YYEKEE (reference sequence). Deletions cut 0 bases from V and 10 bases from J, with 11 bases between. The CDR3 is 14 residues long. CDR3 residues: CASSLGQNQSPLHF. The CDR3 DNA reads TGTGCCAGCAGCTTGGGGCAGAACCAATCACCCCTCCACTTT.

The chain combines TRBV11-2 with TRBJ2-7, with D hard to call. The CDR3 is 17 residues long. Trimming removed 5 bases at V and 3 bases at J, with 23 bases between. Germline V lookup: CDR1 SGHAT, CDR2 FQNNGV. The CDR3: CASSHFGQGMKDYEQYF. The CDR3 DNA reads TGTGCCAGCAGCCACTTTGGTCAAGGGATGAAGGACTACGAGCAGTACTTC.

The chain joins TRBV9 to TRBJ2-1, with 7 bases identical to TRBD2. The ends lost 8 bases at V and 4 bases at J; junction bases unmatched: 12. Germline loops: CDR1 SGDLS, CDR2 YYNGEE. CDR3 length equals 15 residues. CDR3 protein: CASSNGGGPYNEQFF. The CDR3 DNA is TGTGCCAGTTCAAATGGGGGGGGTCCATACAATGAGCAGTTCTTC.

The genes are TRBV5-1 and TRBJ2-7; 9 bases align to TRBD1. This CDR3 has 15 residues. Germline CDR1 is SGHRS and CDR2 is YFSETQ. Trimming removed 0 bases from V and 5 bases from J; junction bases left unmatched: 6. The CDR3 bases are TGCGCCAGCAGCTTGGAGGGACAGGGTCACCACGAGCAGTACTTC. It translates to CASSLEGQGHHEQYF.

The rearrangement uses TRBV5-1 and TRBJ2-7; weak D call: TRBD2 (7 bases). The CDR3 has 16 residues. Germline V lookup: CDR1 SGHRS, CDR2 YFSETQ. The V end lost 3 bases, the J end lost 3 bases, and 19 bases lay between the germline ends. CDR3 amino acids: CASSWVVGGGNYEQYF. CDR3 nucleotide sequence: TGCGCCAGCAGCTGGGTCGTTGGCGGGGGCAACTACGAGCAGTACTTC.

The V call is TRBV7-3, the J call TRBJ1-1; the D gene is possibly TRBD1 (6 bases). From germline, CDR1 is SGHTA and CDR2 FQGTGA. The CDR3 is 14 amino acids. V lost 3 bases and J 4 bases, leaving 12 bases between the germline ends. CDR3 sequence (DNA): TGTGCCAGCAGCTTGGGAGGGGGAGGCACTGAAGCTTTCTTT. It codes for CASSLGGGGTEAFF.

V usage is TRBV29-1 and J usage is TRBJ1-2; D is uncertain. The V gene's germline CDR1 is SQVTM and CDR2 ANQGSEA. V lost 4 bases to trimming and J lost 8 bases, with 5 bases between them. CDR3 length: 9 amino acids. DNA for the CDR3: TGCAGCGTTGTGGAGGGCTACACCTTC. Its protein is CSVVEGYTF.

Here the CDR3 reads CASSLSVGGSWTVDSPLHF. Written as DNA, the CDR3 is TGTGCCAGCAGCTTGTCGGTCGGGGGAAGCTGGACGGTTGATTCACCCCTCCACTTT. The gene calls are TRBV5-6 and TRBJ1-6; a possible D gene is TRBD1 (5 bases). Between the trimmed V and J ends, which lost 1 base and 8 bases, there was a span of 25 bases. CDR1 and CDR2 (germline): SGHDT, YYEEEE. The CDR3 covers 19 residues.

The table lists this clone with a count of one. The J gene is TRBJ1-4, the V gene TRBV5-5, with D possibly TRBD1 on 5 matching bases. The CDR3 loop spans 14 amino acids. Between the trimmed V and J ends, which lost 2 bases and 4 bases, there was a span of 9 bases. Germline CDR1 and CDR2: SGHKS and YYEKEE (reference sequence). The CDR3 spells CASSLAGSNEKLFF. DNA of the CDR3: TGTGCCAGCAGCTTAGCAGGGAGTAATGAAAAACTGTTTTTT. The full variable domain, in which reference TRBV5-5 and TRBJ1-4 provide the parts outside the CDR3, is DAGVTQSPTHLIKTRGQQVTLRCSPISGHKSVSWYQQVLGQGPQFIFQYYEKEERGRGNFPDRFSARQFPNYSSELNVNALLLGDSALYLCASSLAGSNEKLFFGSGTQLSVL.

The chain carries TRBV5-6 and TRBJ1-1; D not certain. The V end lost 2 bases, the J end lost 0 bases, and 8 bases lay between the germline ends. In germline, CDR1 is SGHDT, CDR2 YYEEEE. The CDR3 is 14 amino acids. The CDR3: CASSFGLMNTEAFF. The CDR3 DNA sequence: TGTGCCAGCAGCTTCGGACTCATGAACACTGAAGCTTTCTTT.

This clone was observed once. The V call is TRBV5-1, the J call TRBJ2-7; D call uncertain. V was shortened by 0 bases and J by 0 bases, with 7 bases between the two germline ends. Germline loops: CDR1 SGHRS, CDR2 YFSETQ. The CDR3 contains 14 residues. DNA of the CDR3: TGCGCCAGCAGCTTGGCCGAGAACTCCTACGAGCAGTACTTC. It encodes CASSLAENSYEQYF.

The chain is built from TRBV11-3 and TRBJ2-2; the D gene is possibly TRBD1 (5 bases). This CDR3 is 16 amino acids long. Trimming shortened V by 4 bases and J by 2 bases, and 14 bases separated the two germline ends. CDR1 is SGHNT, CDR2 YENEEA, per germline. DNA for the CDR3: TGTGCCAGCAGCTCAGGACCAGGGCGCAACACCGGGGAGCTGTTTTTT. Its protein product is CASSSGPGRNTGELFF.

This clone was counted once. V and J are TRBV4-1 and TRBJ2-5; D is unresolved. Germline V CDR1 and CDR2: MGHRA, YSYEKL. The CDR3 loop spans 14 amino acids. V dropped 3 bases and J dropped 4 bases, with 12 bases sitting between them. The CDR3 region is CASSQAILTETQYF. CDR3 in DNA: TGCGCCAGCAGCCAGGCTATACTTACAGAGACCCAGTACTTC.

CDR3 loop: CASSQDRWYNNEQFF. Written as DNA, the CDR3 is TGCGCCAGCAGCCAGGACAGGTGGTACAACAATGAGCAGTTCTTC. The chain recombines TRBV4-3 with TRBJ2-1; 7 bases map to TRBD1. The CDR3 sequence is 15 residues long. The V and J ends lost 3 bases and 5 bases, in that order; junction bases with no gene match: 7. The germline V gene encodes CDR1 LGHNA and CDR2 YSLEER.

V is TRBV4-2 and J is TRBJ1-1; TRBD1 agrees at 7 bases. The V segment lost 1 base and the J segment 4 bases; nucleotides outside the gene matches: 3. CDR1 is LGHNA, CDR2 YNFKEQ, per germline. The CDR3 is 14 residues long. The CDR3 loop reads CASSQGQGTTEAFF. DNA of the CDR3: TGTGCCAGCAGCCAAGGACAGGGTACCACTGAAGCTTTCTTT.

The chain carries TRBV7-9 and TRBJ1-1, with D uncertain. The V and J ends lost 6 bases and 1 base respectively, with 12 bases between them. Germline V gene lookup returns CDR1 SEHNR and CDR2 FQNEAQ (reference sequence). The CDR3 length is 14 residues. The DNA of the CDR3 is TGTGCCAGCAGTCGAAATGACTGGAACACTGAAGCTTTCTTT. Protein sequence: CASSRNDWNTEAFF.